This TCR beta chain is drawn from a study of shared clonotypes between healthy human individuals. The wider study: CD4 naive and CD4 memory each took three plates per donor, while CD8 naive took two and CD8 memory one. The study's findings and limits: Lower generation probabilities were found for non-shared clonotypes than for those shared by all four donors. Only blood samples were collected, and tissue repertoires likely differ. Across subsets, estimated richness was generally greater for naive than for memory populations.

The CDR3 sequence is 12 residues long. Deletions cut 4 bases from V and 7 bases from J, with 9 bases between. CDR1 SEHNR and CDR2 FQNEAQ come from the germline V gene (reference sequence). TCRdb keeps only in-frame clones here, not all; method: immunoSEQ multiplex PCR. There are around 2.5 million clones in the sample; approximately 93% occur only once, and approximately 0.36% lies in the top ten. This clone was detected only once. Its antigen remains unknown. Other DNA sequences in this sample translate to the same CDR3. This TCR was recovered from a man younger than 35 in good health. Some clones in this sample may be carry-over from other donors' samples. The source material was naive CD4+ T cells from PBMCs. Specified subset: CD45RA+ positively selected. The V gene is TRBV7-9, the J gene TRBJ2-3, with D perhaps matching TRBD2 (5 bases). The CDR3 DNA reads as TGTGCCAGCAGCTCCCTAGCTAATACGCAGTATTTT. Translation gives CASSSLANTQYF. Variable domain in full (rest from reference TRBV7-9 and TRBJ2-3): DTGVSQNPRHKITKRGQNVTFRCDPISEHNRLYWYRQTLGQGPEFLTYFQNEAQLEKSRLLSDRFSAERPKGSFSTLEIQRTEQGDSAMYLCASSSLANTQYFGPGTRLTVL.